This T cell receptor beta chain was obtained from a study of OX40 agonist ivuxolimab in advanced cancers. The method was immunoSEQ multiplex PCR; TCRdb's version includes in-frame clones alone and lacks a portion of them. The sample yields under 85,000 clones, 80% to 90% seen once. The origin of this receptor is an adult with an advanced solid tumor such as melanoma, head and neck, liver or kidney cancer. This specimen consisted of CD4+ or CD8+ T cells sorted from blood, obtained in a trial of the OX40 agonist ivuxolimab.

The CDR3 sequence is CASSLKGGGYEQYF. The DNA of the CDR3 is TGTGCCAGCAGCTTAAAAGGGGGCGGGTACGAGCAGTACTTC. The genes are TRBV7-3 and TRBJ2-5; the match to TRBD1 covers 7 bases. The end of the DNA is better explained by TRBJ2-7, so the J call may be wrong. This CDR3 is 14 amino acids long. From germline, CDR1 is SGHTA and CDR2 FQGTGA.